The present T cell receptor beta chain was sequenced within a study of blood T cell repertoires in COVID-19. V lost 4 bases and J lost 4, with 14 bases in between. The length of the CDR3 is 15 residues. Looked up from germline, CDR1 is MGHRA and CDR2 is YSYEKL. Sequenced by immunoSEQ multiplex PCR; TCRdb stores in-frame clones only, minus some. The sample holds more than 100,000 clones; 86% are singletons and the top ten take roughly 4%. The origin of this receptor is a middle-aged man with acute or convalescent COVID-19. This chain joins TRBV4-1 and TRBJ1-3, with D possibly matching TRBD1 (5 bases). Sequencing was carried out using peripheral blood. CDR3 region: CASSPPGGYGNTIYF. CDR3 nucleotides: TGCGCCAGCAGCCCCCCGGGGGGGTACGGAAACACCATATATTTT.